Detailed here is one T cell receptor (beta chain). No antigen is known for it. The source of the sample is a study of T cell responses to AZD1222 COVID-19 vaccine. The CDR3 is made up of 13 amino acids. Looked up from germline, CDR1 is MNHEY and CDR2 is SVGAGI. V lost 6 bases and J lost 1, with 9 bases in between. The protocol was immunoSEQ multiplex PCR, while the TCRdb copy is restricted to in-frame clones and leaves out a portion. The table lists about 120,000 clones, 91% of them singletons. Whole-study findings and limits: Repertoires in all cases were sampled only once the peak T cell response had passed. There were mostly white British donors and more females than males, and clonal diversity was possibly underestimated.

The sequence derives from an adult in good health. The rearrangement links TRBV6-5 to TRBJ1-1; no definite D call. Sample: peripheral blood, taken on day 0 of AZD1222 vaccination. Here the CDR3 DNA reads TGTGCCAGCAGAGGGTTGAGGAACACTGAAGCTTTCTTT. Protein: CASRGLRNTEAFF.